This TCR beta chain was sequenced in a study of cytomegalovirus exposure and HLA in healthy donors. Study details: HLA-typed donors were the source of some 85 million unique TCRs, which an early data release held. Findings and limits, study-wide: Overall, approximately 150 TCR beta chains were annotated as cytomegalovirus-associated. A later analysis reportedly found fewer N-insertions in an Asian-associated ancestry cluster than the approximately 700-donor mean. As was reported, the HLA-A and HLA-B alleles of most subjects were accurately predicted from TCR beta sequences.

This clone occurred a few times. Its antigen is undetermined. Researchers ran the PCR with 60 Vbeta and 13 Jbeta primers. TCRdb keeps only in-frame clones here, not all; method: immunoSEQ multiplex PCR. The sample consists of some 160,000 clones, around 79% of them appearing once. Per the germline V gene, CDR1 is SGDLS and CDR2 is YYNGEE. This CDR3 has 15 amino acids. J gave up 3 bases and V 2 bases, and 7 bases lay outside the gene matches. The chain is built from TRBV9 and TRBJ2-5; 7 bases map to TRBD2. The sequenced sample was PBMCs. The receptor was isolated from a woman in her 50s in good health and CMV-seronegative. The CDR3 nucleotides read TGTGCCAGCAGCGTGAGCGGGACGCCGGAAGAGACCCAGTACTTC. Translation: CASSVSGTPEETQYF.